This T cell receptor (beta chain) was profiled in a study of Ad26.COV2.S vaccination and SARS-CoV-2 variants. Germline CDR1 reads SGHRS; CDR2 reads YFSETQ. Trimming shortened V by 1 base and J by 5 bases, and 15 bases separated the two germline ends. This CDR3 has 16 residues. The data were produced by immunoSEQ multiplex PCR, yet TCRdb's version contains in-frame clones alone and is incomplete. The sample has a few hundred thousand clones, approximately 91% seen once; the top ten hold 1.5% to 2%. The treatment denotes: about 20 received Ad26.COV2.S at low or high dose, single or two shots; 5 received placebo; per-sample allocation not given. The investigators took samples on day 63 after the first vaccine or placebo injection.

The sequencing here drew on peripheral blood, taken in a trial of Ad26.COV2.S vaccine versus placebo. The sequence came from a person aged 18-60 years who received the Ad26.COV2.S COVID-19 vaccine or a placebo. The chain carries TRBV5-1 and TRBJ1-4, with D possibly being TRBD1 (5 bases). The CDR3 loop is CASSLWDGGLNEKLFF. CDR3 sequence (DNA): TGCGCCAGCAGCTTGTGGGACGGGGGACTGAATGAAAAACTGTTTTTT.